These T cell receptor beta chains were read from a single sample in a study of PD-1 blockade in classical Hodgkin lymphoma. TCRdb's table, derived via immunoSEQ multiplex PCR, lists solely in-frame clones and lacks some. The repertoire holds more than 85,000 clones, with around 90% as singletons. The source material was peripheral blood mononuclear cells (PBMCs), sampled before the second cycle of nivolumab. Source of these receptors: a human donor with classical Hodgkin lymphoma. Each CDR3 is given with its conserved first and last residue. The D gene is left open where the match is weak. A clone size is listed for some rows: how often the clone was seen (once, few, many), or a class if it is expanded.

.	TRBV6-6	TRBJ1-5	.	TGTGCCAGCAGGACGGCGGATCAGCCCCAGCATTTT	CASRTADQPQHF
.	TRBV14	TRBJ2-3	.	TGTGCCAGCAGCCAAGAAAAGTTTACAGATACGCAGTATTTT	CASSQEKFTDTQYF
TRBD1	TRBV28	TRBJ2-2	.	TGTGCCAGCAGTTGGGACAGGGTCCCCGGGGAGCTGCTTTTT	CASSWDRVPGELLF
.	TRBV7-8	TRBJ1-5	.	TGTGCCAGCAGCTTAGAGGGGCGGCAGCCCCAGCATTTT	CASSLEGRQPQHF
.	TRBV29-1	TRBJ1-2	.	TGCAGCGTTGGTGACATTCGACATGGCTACACCTTC	CSVGDIRHGYTF
.	TRBV7-2	TRBJ1-1	.	TGTGCCAGCAGCCCGCCCTCCTATAACACTGAAGCTTTCTTT	CASSPPSYNTEAFF
.	TRBV19	TRBJ2-3	.	TGTGCCAGTAGTTTTCGGGACGTTTTAGCGAGCACAGATACGCAGTATTTT	CASSFRDVLASTDTQYF
.	TRBV9	TRBJ2-7	.	TGTGCCAGCAGCGTCGGGACATTCTACGACTCCTACGAGCAGTACTTC	CASSVGTFYDSYEQYF
.	TRBV29-1	TRBJ2-3	once	TGCAGCGTTGAAGATCAGAGTCACACAGATACGCAGTATTTT	CSVEDQSHTDTQYF
TRBD1	TRBV29-1	TRBJ2-7	.	TGCAGCGTTGGGTCCCGGACAGGGCGCTACGAGCAGTACTTC	CSVGSRTGRYEQYF
.	TRBV7-9	TRBJ2-2	.	TGTGCCAGCAGCTACTCATCTCAGGGTAGCACCGGGGAGCTGTTTTTT	CASSYSSQGSTGELFF
.	TRBV30	TRBJ2-7	.	TGTGCCTGGGAAGACGGTTCCTACGAGCAGTACTTC	CAWEDGSYEQYF
.	TRBV28	TRBJ1-5	.	TGTGCCAGCAGTTTATATCTAACTAATCAGCCCCAGCATTTT	CASSLYLTNQPQHF
.	TRBV6-5	TRBJ1-3	.	TGTGCCAGCAGTTACTCGGGCGGCGACTCTGGAAACACCATATATTTT	CASSYSGGDSGNTIYF
TRBD1	TRBV5-1	TRBJ1-1	once	TGCGCCAGCAGCCCCGAGGGGGCCCGGGAAGCTTTCTTT	CASSPEGAREAFF
.	TRBV29-1	TRBJ2-5	.	TGCAGCGTTGAAGACCCCCTGCAGGGGGGACCGTACCAAGAGACCCAGTACTTC	CSVEDPLQGGPYQETQYF
TRBD2	TRBV9	TRBJ2-7	.	TGTGCCAGCAGCGGCGGCGGGAGTTACTACGAGCAGTACTTC	CASSGGGSYYEQYF
.	TRBV6-5	TRBJ2-1	.	TGTGCCAGCAGTTACCAGGGGGGCTCCTACAATGAGCAGTTCTTC	CASSYQGGSYNEQFF
TRBD1	TRBV4-1	TRBJ1-5	.	TGCGCCAGCAGCCACGGTACCGGGACAGGGGGCTGGCAGCCCCAGCATTTT	CASSHGTGTGGWQPQHF
.	TRBV29-1	TRBJ2-2	.	TGCAGCGTTGAGGTTCAAAACACCGGGGAGCTGTTTTTT	CSVEVQNTGELFF
.	TRBV7-6	TRBJ1-1	.	TGTGCCAGCAGCTTAGTCACGGGGACTATGAACACTGAAGCTTTCTTT	CASSLVTGTMNTEAFF
TRBD2	TRBV27	TRBJ2-4	.	TGTGCCAGCAGAGGTAGCGGGGCCAAAAACATTCAGTACTTC	CASRGSGAKNIQYF
.	TRBV9	TRBJ2-7	.	TGTGCCAGCAGCGTTTCTACGGGGAGCTCCTACGAGCAGTACTTC	CASSVSTGSSYEQYF
.	TRBV5-1	TRBJ2-7	.	TGCGCCAGCAGCTCATGGACGGCCCGCTCCTACGAGCAGTACTTC	CASSSWTARSYEQYF
TRBD2	TRBV4-1	TRBJ2-1	.	TGCGCCAGCAGCCAACGACGGGGACTAGCGGGTTACAATGAGCAGTTCTTC	CASSQRRGLAGYNEQFF
.	TRBV28	TRBJ2-5	few	TGTGCCAGCAATGTGGGGCGCCGGGACGGACCTTATGCGACCCAGTACTTC	CASNVGRRDGPYATQYF
TRBD1	TRBV9	TRBJ2-1	.	TGTGCCAGCAGCGTAACCCACCAGGGGGCGCAGAATGAGCAGTTCTTC	CASSVTHQGAQNEQFF
TRBD2	TRBV5-4	TRBJ2-7	.	TGTGCCAGCAGCCCGGGACTAGCGCACTCCTACGAGCAGTACTTC	CASSPGLAHSYEQYF
.	TRBV7-3	TRBJ2-1	.	TGTGCCAGCAGCTTACGGGGCGGGAACTACAATGAGCAGTTCTTC	CASSLRGGNYNEQFF
.	TRBV10-3	TRBJ2-6	.	TGTGCCATCGAAATCTCTGGGGCCAACGTCCTGACTTTC	CAIEISGANVLTF
.	TRBV28	TRBJ1-5	.	TGTGCCAGCAGTTTAAGTGGTTTTGGGCCTACTCGCTCCCATTTT	CASSLSGFGPTRSHF
.	TRBV10-3	TRBJ1-2	once	TGTGCCATCAGTGAGGGGTCAGGGAGATTTAACTATGGCTACACCTTC	CAISEGSGRFNYGYTF
TRBD2	TRBV30	TRBJ2-7	.	TGTGCCTGGAGTGAAAGGCGGGAGGGCCGGGACGAGCAGTACTTC	CAWSERREGRDEQYF
.	TRBV30	TRBJ1-4	once	TGTGCCTGGGGTCCCGGACAGACCCCTAGGGGTGAAAAACTGTTTTTT	CAWGPGQTPRGEKLFF
.	TRBV28	TRBJ2-7	.	TGTGCCAGCAGAGGGGGCGGGAAAAACTACGAGCAGTACTTC	CASRGGGKNYEQYF
TRBD2	TRBV4-1	TRBJ2-7	.	TGCGCCAGCAGCCAAGGGCTAGCGGGTCGAAAGACCTACGAGCAGTACTTC	CASSQGLAGRKTYEQYF
.	TRBV6-1	TRBJ1-1	few	TGTGCCAGCAGTGAACCGGGACCTGAAGCTTTCTTT	CASSEPGPEAFF
TRBD1	TRBV7-7	TRBJ2-1	.	TGTGCTAGCAGCTCAGACAGGGGGGCCTACAATGAGCAGTTCTTC	CASSSDRGAYNEQFF
TRBD1	TRBV6-5	TRBJ1-4	.	TGTGCCAGCAGGGCCCGGGACAGGGGTGAAAAACTGTTTTTT	CASRARDRGEKLFF
.	TRBV27	TRBJ2-1	.	TGTGCCAGCAGGGTCGGGGGCAGCTCCTACAATGAGCAGTTCTTC	CASRVGGSSYNEQFF
TRBD1	TRBV19	TRBJ2-1	.	TGTGCCAGTAGTATAGGCCGAGTAAGGGACAGGGGAAACAATGAGCAGTTCTTC	CASSIGRVRDRGNNEQFF